This paragraph reports one TCR beta chain. TCRdb keeps only in-frame clones here, not all; method: immunoSEQ multiplex PCR. Among approximately 60,000 clones listed, approximately 90% were seen once. This sample is part of a study of T cell changes during pregnancy in multiple sclerosis. CDR1 and CDR2 from the germline V gene are MDHEN and SYDVKM. The CDR3 loop spans 15 amino acids. V dropped 2 bases and J dropped 1 base, with 9 bases sitting between them. The origin of this receptor is a human donor whose cells served as feeder cells for cultures in a pregnancy study. Specimen: peripheral blood from another person, used as feeder cells. The V and J genes are TRBV28 and TRBJ2-1, with D perhaps matching TRBD1 or TRBD2 (6 bases each). CDR3 protein: CASSLPGASYNEQFF. CDR3 DNA: TGTGCCAGCAGTTTACCGGGGGCTTCCTACAATGAGCAGTTCTTC.